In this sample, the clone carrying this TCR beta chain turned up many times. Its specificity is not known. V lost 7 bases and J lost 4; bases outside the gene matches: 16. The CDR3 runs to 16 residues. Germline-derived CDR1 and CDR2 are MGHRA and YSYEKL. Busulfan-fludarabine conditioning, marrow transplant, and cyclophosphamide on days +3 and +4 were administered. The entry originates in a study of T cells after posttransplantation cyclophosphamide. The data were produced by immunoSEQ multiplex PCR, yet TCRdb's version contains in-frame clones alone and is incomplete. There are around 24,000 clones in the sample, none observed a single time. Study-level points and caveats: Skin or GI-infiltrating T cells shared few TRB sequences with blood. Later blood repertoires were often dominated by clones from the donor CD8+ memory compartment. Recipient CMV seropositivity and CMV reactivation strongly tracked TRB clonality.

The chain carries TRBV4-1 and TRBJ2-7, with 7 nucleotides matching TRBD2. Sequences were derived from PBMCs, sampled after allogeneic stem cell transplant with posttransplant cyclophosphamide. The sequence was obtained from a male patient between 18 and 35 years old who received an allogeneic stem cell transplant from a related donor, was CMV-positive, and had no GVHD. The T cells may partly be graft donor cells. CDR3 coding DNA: TGCGCCAGCACTCAACGTTTGGGGGGGAGGGCTTACGAGCAGTACTTC. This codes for CASTQRLGGRAYEQYF.